Sequencing of this T cell receptor (beta chain) was carried out in a study of OX40 agonist ivuxolimab in advanced cancers. Study-wide context: Every 2 weeks, patients got intravenous ivuxolimab at one of six dose levels (0.01-10 mg/kg). At 82.7% male, the cohort had a mean age of approximately 64 years, ranging from roughly 20 to 85. Study results and caveats: Low levels of normalized T-cell clonal expansion also appeared in some nonresponders. With doses of 0.1 to 3.0 mg/kg, CD4+ and CD8+ blood T cells had undergone clonal expansion by week 6.

To note about this clone: Its antigen is unknown.

Profiled with immunoSEQ multiplex PCR; TCRdb holds only in-frame clones, not every one. The table lists around 61,000 clones, around 84% of them singletons. Material: CD4+ or CD8+ T cells sorted from blood, obtained in a trial of the OX40 agonist ivuxolimab. This TCR was recovered from an adult with an advanced solid tumor such as melanoma, head and neck, liver or kidney cancer.

CDR3 nucleotide sequence: TGTGCCAGCGGAGATAATAGCAATCAGCCCCAGCATTTT. Translated: CASGDNSNQPQHF. The rearrangement links TRBV6-1 to TRBJ1-5; D unresolved. Trimming removed 8 bases from V and 0 bases from J, with 8 bases in between. The germline V gene encodes CDR1 MNHNS and CDR2 SASEGT. This CDR3 comprises 13 residues.